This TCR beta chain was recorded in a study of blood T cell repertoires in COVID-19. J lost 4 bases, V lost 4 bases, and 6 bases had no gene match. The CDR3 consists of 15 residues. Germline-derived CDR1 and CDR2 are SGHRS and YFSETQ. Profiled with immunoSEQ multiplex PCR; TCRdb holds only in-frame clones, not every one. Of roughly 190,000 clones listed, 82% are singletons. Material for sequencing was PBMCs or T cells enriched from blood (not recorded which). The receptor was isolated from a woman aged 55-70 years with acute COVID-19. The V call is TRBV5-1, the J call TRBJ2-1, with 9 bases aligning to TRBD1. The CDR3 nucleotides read TGCGCCAGCAGCCTACAGGGGGCGGGGTACAATGAGCAGTTCTTC. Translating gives CASSLQGAGYNEQFF.